One sample yielded the 27 T cell receptor beta chains listed below, sequenced in a study of shared clonotypes between healthy human individuals. Profiling relied on immunoSEQ multiplex PCR, and the TCRdb table lists in-frame clones only, not all of them. The table records some 630,000 clones, 72% of them present only once. The sample consisted of memory CD4+ T cells sorted from blood. As for subset: CD45RA-negative fraction. These TCRs come from a young woman in good health.

This sequence joins TRBV7-8 and TRBJ1-3; TRBD1 is a possible D gene (5 bases). The V end was cut by 0 bases, the J end by 6 bases, with 12 bases between. This CDR3 has 15 residues. CDR1 and CDR2 from the germline V gene are SGHVS and FQNEAQ. The CDR3 DNA sequence: TGTGCCAGCAGCTTAGCGGAGGGGTACCTAAACACCATATATTTT. It yields the protein CASSLAEGYLNTIYF.

This sequence joins TRBV11-2 and TRBJ1-2; no clear D. The V end was cut by 1 base, the J end by 4 bases, with 13 bases between. Germline V gene data show CDR1 as SGHAT and CDR2 as FQNNGV. CDR3 length: 15 amino acids. The DNA for the CDR3 is TGTGCCAGCAGCTTAGTTTTAGACGCGGGCTATGGCTACACCTTC. It translates to CASSLVLDAGYGYTF.

The rearrangement uses TRBV4-1 and TRBJ2-7; 7 bases match TRBD1. V dropped 1 base and J dropped 3; count of bases not matched to a gene: 6. The length of the CDR3 is 15 residues. In germline, CDR1 is MGHRA, CDR2 YSYEKL. The CDR3 region has the DNA TGCGCCAGCAGCCAAGCTGGGACAGACGGCTACGAGCAGTACTTC. Its protein is CASSQAGTDGYEQYF.

The chain joins TRBV2 to TRBJ2-3, with D unresolved. Per germline, CDR1 SNHLY and CDR2 FYNNEI. V was cut by 8 bases and J by 1 base, with 10 bases left in between. This CDR3 has 13 residues. CDR3 sequence (DNA): TGTGCCAGCCAACTTACTCGCACAGATACGCAGTATTTT. This codes for CASQLTRTDTQYF.

The chain has TRBV7-3 and TRBJ2-3, with TRBD1 identical over 9 bases. This CDR3 spans 18 amino acids. V shed 5 bases, J shed 2 bases, and the junction held 14 bases outside the gene matches. Germline loops: CDR1 SGHTA, CDR2 FQGTGA. The chain's CDR3 is CASSRKPTGQGTTDTQYF. CDR3 DNA sequence: TGTGCCAGCAGCCGGAAACCAACGGGACAGGGCACCACAGATACGCAGTATTTT.

A note on this clone: This sample also contains other DNA sequences that code for the same CDR3. V is TRBV28 and J is TRBJ1-2, with 9 bases fitting TRBD1. CDR1 MDHEN and CDR2 SYDVKM come from the germline V gene. The J segment lost 3 bases and the V segment lost 8 bases, leaving 7 bases of the junction unmatched. The CDR3 runs to 14 residues. CDR3 DNA sequence: TGTGCCAGCCGTGAGACAGGGGGGGACTATGGCTACACCTTC. Residues: CASRETGGDYGYTF.

This rearrangement joins TRBV18 to TRBJ1-5; D unresolved. CDR3 size: 15 residues. V lost 0 bases to trimming and J lost 3 bases, with 9 bases between them. Germline assignment: CDR1 KGHSH and CDR2 LQKENI. The CDR3 region is CASSPPGPHNQPQHF. The DNA of the CDR3 is TGTGCCAGCTCACCACCAGGGCCCCACAATCAGCCCCAGCATTTT.

J is TRBJ2-3 and V is TRBV10-3; 8 bases line up with TRBD1. The V gene's germline CDR1 is ENHRY and CDR2 SYGVKD. CDR3 length: 15 amino acids. Trimming cost V 10 bases and J 4 bases; bases outside gene matches: 13. The CDR3 reads CATRTSDRGSDTQYF. The CDR3 DNA follows: TGTGCCACCAGGACGTCCGACAGGGGCTCAGATACGCAGTATTTT.

The chain joins TRBV29-1 to TRBJ2-7; D may be TRBD2 (10 bases). Germline CDR1 reads SQVTM; CDR2 reads ANQGSEA. V lost 6 bases, J lost 6 bases, and 27 bases lay in between. The CDR3 totals 16 residues. The CDR3 sequence: CSVLQGALAGVAEQYF. The CDR3 region has the DNA TGCAGCGTGTTACAGGGGGCCCTAGCGGGAGTTGCCGAGCAGTACTTC.

The chain couples TRBV19 to TRBJ1-5; D may be TRBD1 (5 bases). The length of the CDR3 is 16 residues. In germline, CDR1 is LNHDA, CDR2 SQIVND (reference sequence). Trimming removed 6 bases at V and 2 bases at J, with 17 bases between. The CDR3 nucleotides read TGTGCCAGTAGAAAGATCCGGGACGGACGCAATCAGCCCCAGCATTTT. This gives the protein CASRKIRDGRNQPQHF. Complete variable domain (other parts from reference TRBV19 and TRBJ1-5): DGGITQSPKYLFRKEGQNVTLSCEQNLNHDAMYWYRQDPGQGLRLIYYSQIVNDFQKGDIAEGYSVSREKKESFPLTVTSAQKNPTAFYLCASRKIRDGRNQPQHFGDGTRLSIL.

CDR3 region: CASSLATYSYNEQFF. In DNA form, the CDR3 reads TGTGCCAGCAGCCTGGCTACCTACTCCTACAATGAGCAGTTCTTC. The chain is built from TRBV28 and TRBJ2-1; D not resolved. This CDR3 comprises 15 residues. CDR1 MDHEN and CDR2 SYDVKM come from the germline V gene. V lost 6 bases and J 0 bases, leaving 12 bases between the germline ends. Full variable domain (missing parts from reference TRBV28 and TRBJ2-1): DVKVTQSSRYLVKRTGEKVFLECVQDMDHENMFWYRQDPGLGLRLIYFSYDVKMKEKGDIPEGYSVSREKKERFSLILESASTNQTSMYLCASSLATYSYNEQFFGPGTRLTVL.

The V gene is TRBV28, the J gene TRBJ2-7; 7 bases fit TRBD2. This CDR3 spans 15 amino acids. Trimming removed 2 bases from V and 0 bases from J; junction bases left unmatched: 4. Germline lookup yields CDR1 MDHEN and CDR2 SYDVKM. The CDR3 coding sequence is TGTGCCAGCAGTTTAAGGAGCGGGACCTCCTACGAGCAGTACTTC. This encodes CASSLRSGTSYEQYF.

The chain joins TRBV6-5 to TRBJ2-5; 10 bases are shared with TRBD1. The germline V gene has CDR1 MNHEY and CDR2 SVGAGI. The CDR3 has 14 amino acids. V gave up 6 bases and J gave up 2 bases; unmatched junction bases: 3. The CDR3 DNA sequence: TGTGCCAGCAGGCGGGACAGGGGACAAGAGACCCAGTACTTC. Translation: CASRRDRGQETQYF.

This clone was counted a few times. The rearrangement links TRBV19 to TRBJ2-1, with D possibly TRBD1 on 6 matching bases. Germline CDR1 LNHDA, CDR2 SQIVND (reference sequence). Trimming left V 8 bases short and J 1 base short, with 9 bases between. CDR3 length: 13 residues. CDR3 sequence (DNA): TGTGCCAGTCGACAGGTATCCTACAATGAGCAGTTCTTC. This translates into CASRQVSYNEQFF.

In its sample, this clone is medium-sized (0.01 to 0.1%). The chain combines TRBV5-1 with TRBJ1-4; 8 nucleotides match TRBD1. The CDR3 consists of 17 residues. Germline V lookup: CDR1 SGHRS, CDR2 YFSETQ. After removal of 4 bases from V and 6 bases from J, the junction contained 14 bases not matched to a gene. As DNA, the CDR3 is TGCGCCAGCAGCCCCGGACAAAACAGGGGGGGTGATGAAAAACTGTTTTTT. As protein: CASSPGQNRGGDEKLFF. Variable domain in full (rest from reference TRBV5-1 and TRBJ1-4): KAGVTQTPRYLIKTRGQQVTLSCSPISGHRSVSWYQQTPGQGLQFLFEYFSETQRNKGNFPGRFSGRQFSNSRSEMNVSTLELGDSALYLCASSPGQNRGGDEKLFFGSGTQLSVL.

The table lists this clone with a few counts. The chain is built from TRBV5-1 and TRBJ1-2; D is unclear. This CDR3 contains 13 residues. Germline assignment: CDR1 SGHRS and CDR2 YFSETQ. The V end lost 4 bases, the J end lost 8 bases, and 15 bases lay between the germline ends. Written as DNA, the CDR3 is TGCGCCAGCAGCCTCGCCGATCGGATAGGCTACACCTTC. Encoded protein: CASSLADRIGYTF.

This clone was seen a handful of times. V usage is TRBV5-6 and J usage is TRBJ1-1, with D tentatively TRBD1 (5 bases). The V gene lost 2 bases and the J gene lost 5 bases, with 13 bases spanning the gap. Germline CDR1 reads SGHDT; CDR2 reads YYEEEE. CDR3 length: 14 residues. CDR3 coding DNA: TGTGCCAGCAGCTTCACGGGGGTGTGGACTGAAGCTTTCTTT. Encoded protein: CASSFTGVWTEAFF.

The V and J genes are TRBV30 and TRBJ1-2; D not resolved. The CDR3 has 14 amino acids. The germline gives CDR1 GTSNPN, CDR2 SVGIG (reference sequence). V was clipped by 4 bases and J by 0 bases, with 12 bases between them. The CDR3 loop reads CAWTTTESNYGYTF. The CDR3 DNA reads TGTGCCTGGACCACGACTGAATCTAACTATGGCTACACCTTC.

V and J are TRBV9 and TRBJ2-7; TRBD2 matches at 11 bases. The CDR3 is made up of 17 amino acids. V shed 0 bases and J 6 bases; nucleotides not matched to a gene: 11. CDR1 is SGDLS and CDR2 is YYNGEE in the germline V gene. The CDR3 is CASSVAYGTSGPAEQYF. The CDR3 bases are TGTGCCAGCAGCGTAGCGTACGGGACTAGCGGTCCAGCCGAGCAGTACTTC.

This clone was seen once. This chain joins TRBV18 and TRBJ2-7; the D gene could be TRBD1 or TRBD2 (5 bases each). Germline assignment: CDR1 KGHSH and CDR2 LQKENI. V lost 3 bases and J 4 bases, leaving 13 bases between the germline ends. The CDR3 contains 14 residues. CDR3 sequence (DNA): TGTGCCAGCTCACCCCGGGGCGGTCAGTACGAGCAGTACTTC. It encodes CASSPRGGQYEQYF.

This clone was detected only a few times. CDR3 bases: TGTGCCAGCAGCATCGGACTAGCGGGAAATACCGGGGAGCTGTTTTTT. Residues: CASSIGLAGNTGELFF. The chain carries TRBV5-4 and TRBJ2-2; 12 nucleotides agree with TRBD2. Germline CDR1 reads SGHNT; CDR2 reads YYREEE (reference sequence). The J segment lost 5 bases and the V segment lost 4 bases, leaving 6 bases of the junction unmatched. The CDR3 contains 16 residues. Supplemented by reference TRBV5-4 and TRBJ2-2, the full variable domain reads ETGVTQSPTHLIKTRGQQVTLRCSSQSGHNTVSWYQQALGQGPQFIFQYYREEENGRGNFPPRFSGLQFPNYSSELNVNALELDDSALYLCASSIGLAGNTGELFFGEGSRLTVL.

The chain combines TRBV7-2 with TRBJ1-2, with 7 bases fitting TRBD1. The trim removed 2 bases at V and 0 bases at J, leaving 6 bases unmatched. Germline CDR1 and CDR2: SGHTA and FQGNSA. CDR3 size: 16 residues. CDR3 sequence reads: CASSLNTGTANYGYTF. For the CDR3, the DNA is TGTGCCAGCAGCTTAAATACGGGGACAGCTAACTATGGCTACACCTTC.

This chain uses TRBV4-1 with TRBJ2-5, with 8 bases fitting TRBD2. The CDR3 loop spans 17 amino acids. Looked up from germline, CDR1 is MGHRA and CDR2 is YSYEKL. With V trimmed by 1 base and J by 3 bases, 10 bases remained unmatched. The chain's CDR3 is CASSQVSGGGYKETQYF. For the CDR3, the DNA is TGCGCCAGCAGCCAAGTCTCCGGGGGGGGCTACAAAGAGACCCAGTACTTC.

This chain uses TRBV18 with TRBJ1-2, with D unresolved. V was trimmed by 2 bases and J by 3 bases, leaving 16 bases between them. The CDR3 covers 16 residues. Germline loops: CDR1 KGHSH, CDR2 LQKENI. CDR3 in amino acids: CASSPERAGFDYGYTF. CDR3 bases: TGTGCCAGCTCACCAGAAAGGGCGGGATTCGACTATGGCTACACCTTC.

This clone was detected many times. The chain couples TRBV19 to TRBJ2-2, with D possibly matching TRBD2 (7 bases). The CDR3 is made up of 18 amino acids. Germline CDR1 and CDR2: LNHDA and SQIVND (reference sequence). Trimming shortened V by 0 bases and J by 3 bases, and 17 bases separated the two germline ends. The CDR3: CASSIDLAGARDTGELFF. The CDR3 coding sequence is TGTGCCAGTAGTATAGATTTGGCGGGGGCCCGGGACACCGGGGAGCTGTTTTTT. Supplemented by reference TRBV19 and TRBJ2-2, the full variable domain reads DGGITQSPKYLFRKEGQNVTLSCEQNLNHDAMYWYRQDPGQGLRLIYYSQIVNDFQKGDIAEGYSVSREKKESFPLTVTSAQKNPTAFYLCASSIDLAGARDTGELFFGEGSRLTVL.

The CDR3 bases are TGTGCCAGCTCTGGCCAAGGCGGCACAGATACGCAGTATTTT. Encoded protein: CASSGQGGTDTQYF. This chain connects TRBV7-2 to TRBJ2-3; D ambiguous. Trimming stripped 8 bases from V and 1 base from J, with 13 bases between. Per the germline V gene, CDR1 is SGHTA and CDR2 is FQGNSA. This CDR3 is 14 amino acids long.

The V gene is TRBV5-1, the J gene TRBJ2-5; TRBD1 aligns across 9 bases. Germline CDR1 is SGHRS and CDR2 is YFSETQ. The V gene end was trimmed by 4 bases and the J gene end by 2 bases; junction bases not matched to a gene: 15. This CDR3 has 18 amino acids. The CDR3 loop reads CASSRTGTGRDIQETQYF. The CDR3 DNA sequence: TGCGCCAGCAGCCGAACCGGGACAGGGCGAGATATTCAAGAGACCCAGTACTTC.